A selection of T cell receptor beta chains follows, all from one sample in a study of OX40 agonist ivuxolimab in advanced cancers. Sequenced by immunoSEQ multiplex PCR; TCRdb stores in-frame clones only, minus some. The repertoire holds tens of thousands of clones, with around 87% as singletons. The sample here was CD4+ or CD8+ T cells sorted from blood, taken in a trial of the OX40 agonist ivuxolimab. Receptors originate from an adult with an advanced solid tumor such as melanoma, head and neck, liver or kidney cancer. Both conserved end residues are part of each CDR3. The order of the fields is J gene, V gene, D gene, clone size, CDR3 protein, CDR3 DNA. D genes are given only for firm matches. Only some rows state a clone size, as once, few, many or a class for expanded clones.

TRBJ2-1,TRBV11-3,NA,NA,CASSLGQGNLNEQFF,TGTGCCAGCAGCTTAGGCCAGGGGAACCTAAATGAGCAGTTCTTC
TRBJ2-1,TRBV7-3,NA,NA,CASSPLGSSNEQFF,TGTGCCAGCAGCCCCCTGGGGAGCTCCAATGAGCAGTTCTTC
TRBJ2-3,TRBV7-8,NA,few,CASSYSAGSTDTQYF,TGTGCCAGCAGCTATTCGGCGGGAAGCACAGATACGCAGTATTTT
TRBJ2-2,TRBV18,TRBD1,NA,CASSPPIQGSTGELFF,TGTGCCAGCTCACCACCAATACAGGGGTCCACCGGGGAGCTGTTTTTT
TRBJ2-2,TRBV2,NA,NA,CASSERQLNTGELFF,TGTGCCAGCAGTGAACGGCAGCTCAACACCGGGGAGCTGTTTTTT
TRBJ2-5,TRBV7-6,NA,NA,CASSPLTDEETQYF,TGTGCCAGCAGCCCATTGACAGACGAAGAGACCCAGTACTTC
TRBJ1-4,TRBV7-2,NA,NA,CASSLYATGNEKLFF,TGTGCCAGCAGCTTATATGCCACGGGAAATGAAAAACTGTTTTTT
TRBJ1-1,TRBV7-3,NA,NA,CASSLTRDPDTEAFF,TGTGCCAGCAGCTTAACTAGGGACCCCGACACTGAAGCTTTCTTT
TRBJ1-1,TRBV6-1,NA,NA,CASSEDRLNTEAFF,TGTGCCAGCAGCGAAGACAGGCTCAACACTGAAGCTTTCTTT
TRBJ2-3,TRBV7-3,NA,NA,CASSLQGTSTDTQYF,TGTGCCAGCAGCTTACAGGGCACAAGCACAGATACGCAGTATTTT
TRBJ1-4,TRBV6-1,TRBD1,NA,CASMQPGQGREKLFF,TGTGCCAGCATGCAACCGGGACAGGGCCGAGAAAAACTGTTTTTT
TRBJ2-5,TRBV2,TRBD1,NA,CAGRDRGETQYF,TGTGCCGGCCGGGACAGGGGAGAGACCCAGTACTTC
TRBJ1-1,TRBV2,NA,NA,CAIPGGTASDTEAFF,TGTGCCATCCCCGGGGGGACCGCCTCAGACACTGAAGCTTTCTTT
TRBJ2-3,TRBV29-1,NA,few,CSVPNVTDTQYF,TGCAGCGTGCCCAACGTCACAGATACGCAGTATTTT
TRBJ1-4,TRBV9,NA,NA,CASSVPGVNEKLFF,TGTGCCAGCAGCGTGCCAGGAGTTAATGAAAAACTGTTTTTT
TRBJ1-3,TRBV21-1,NA,NA,CASSKKGRGRPPGSGNTIYF,TGTGCCAGCAGCAAAAAGGGTAGGGGGCGTCCACCTGGCTCTGGAAACACCATATATTTT
TRBJ2-3,TRBV2,NA,once,CATTEGSGRADTQYF,TGTGCCACAACGGAGGGCAGCGGACGGGCAGATACGCAGTATTTT
TRBJ1-1,TRBV7-3,TRBD1,NA,CASSFRGRTEAFF,TGTGCCAGCAGCTTTAGGGGGCGAACTGAAGCTTTCTTT
TRBJ1-3,TRBV30,NA,NA,CAWGITGRFNTIYF,TGTGCCTGGGGCATCACAGGGAGGTTCAACACCATATATTTT
TRBJ1-1,TRBV6-6,TRBD1,NA,CASSYRTGDTEAFF,TGTGCCAGCAGTTATCGGACAGGGGACACTGAAGCTTTCTTT
TRBJ2-1,TRBV11-2,TRBD2,NA,CASSLGTLAGVVNEQFF,TGTGCCAGCAGCTTAGGAACGTTGGCGGGAGTTGTCAATGAGCAGTTCTTC
TRBJ2-4,TRBV5-4,TRBD1,NA,CASSFGQGQNIQYF,TGTGCCAGCAGCTTCGGACAGGGACAAAACATTCAGTACTTC
TRBJ1-2,TRBV27,NA,NA,CASKTGNYYGYTF,TGTGCCAGCAAAACAGGGAACTACTATGGCTACACCTTC